Listed here is a single TCR beta chain. Its antigen remains unidentified. The source of the sample is a study of post-analysis software for immune sequencing data. Study as a whole: Patients had relapsing-remitting, secondary progressive or progressive-relapsing multiple sclerosis; some lacked subtype. General study points: TRBV5-6, TRBV5-1 and TRBV20-1 belonged to a set of roughly five TRBV segments that were more frequent in patients than controls. For normalized Chao1 diversity, multiple sclerosis patients scored significantly lower than controls did. Samples made in the same batch grouped tightly together by F measure.

This CDR3 region has 17 residues. Per the germline V gene, CDR1 is SEHNR and CDR2 is FQNEAQ (reference sequence). V dropped 5 bases and J dropped 8; count of bases not matched to a gene: 15. The authors incorporated unique molecular identifiers into the TCR beta cDNA libraries. The yield from approximately 1 to 10 million T cells was 500,000 or so cDNA molecules in total. TCRdb re-called the PCR reads through MiXCR, storing one row per CDR3 protein. The sample contains about half a million distinct CDR3 sequences, roughly 46% of which appear only once. This chain joins TRBV7-9 and TRBJ2-1; TRBD2 agrees at 10 bases. Sequenced input: blood. The sequence was collected from a girl aged 5 to 17 with multiple sclerosis. CDR3 residues: CASSARTSGLGDDEQFF. For the CDR3, the DNA is TGTGCCAGCAGCGCTCGGACTAGCGGCCTTGGGGACGATGAGCAGTTCTTC.